What follows describes a single T cell receptor beta chain. The antigen it recognizes is unknown. Per-base qualities were not stored, and no clone one base away is much larger. RNA was extracted using the RNeasy kit, and 0.5 to 1 microgram was reverse transcribed with random hexamers. TCR beta CDR3 regions were amplified with the immunoSEQ multiplex PCR assay covering 54 Vbeta and 13 Jbeta segments. Bias from PCR amplification was corrected by using a synthetic template baseline for primer optimization and for computational correction. The paper's processing steps were these. Reads were assigned to V, D and J genes according to IMGT and analyzed in immunoSEQ Analyzer, with only productive sequences retained. Clonality was calculated as one minus the Shannon entropy normalized by log2 of the number of productive unique sequences. For each patient and control, public and private clones were evaluated within the 100 most prevalent clones. Clones were defined as Susac-specific if absent from the healthy and MS cohorts, from around 1,000 published viral clones and from other ImmuneACCESS disease sequences. TCRdb passed the public sequencing reads through fastp at Q25 and MiXCR, retaining productive beta sequences. Entries that share a CDR3 protein sequence are merged under the most common genes and DNA. TCRdb's processing, not the study's, gives the V and J calls here. The sample data list 95,000 to 150,000 distinct CDR3 sequences, and about 94% of these were observed just once. Less than 0.3% of the sample belongs to the ten largest clones.

Peripheral blood CD8+ and CD4+ T cells from healthy donors, Susac syndrome patients and multiple sclerosis patients were profiled by high-throughput TCR beta sequencing. The Susac syndrome patients fulfilled recently defined diagnostic criteria for definite or probable disease. CD8+ TEMRA cells were enriched by FACS, while bulk CD8+ and CD4+ T cells were purified by magnetic negative isolation. Blood was drawn into EDTA tubes, processed within 24 hours, and PBMCs were isolated by density gradient centrifugation. PBMCs destined for TCR sequencing were cryopreserved in liquid nitrogen and later thawed in a 37 °C water bath. The sorted or isolated CD4+, CD8+ and CD8+ TEMRA cells had a purity of 90% or higher. Trimming costs V 3 bases and J 6 bases, and their ends lie 11 bases apart. There are 14 amino acids in the CDR3, from cysteine to phenylalanine inclusive. Here the CDR3 DNA is all that survives: 42 bases in frame from base 1.

The data originate from a study of CD8 T cells in Susac syndrome (dated by TCRdb to between 2018 and 2020). Background on the whole study: Among the Susac syndrome patients who were sequenced, clinically active disease was present in about six and clinical remission was observed in roughly eight. The study used repertoire sequencing to test whether antigen drove CD8+ T cell activation and differentiation in Susac syndrome. CD8+ T cell repertoire clonality was compared between around eleven healthy donors, around 14 Susac syndrome patients and around 15 multiple sclerosis patients. Susac syndrome patients were therapy-naive, on corticosteroids (some also receiving IVIg), or on IVIg alone at blood withdrawal.

Study-level results and caveats: The number of individuals in the TCR sequencing and HLA analysis was acknowledged as relatively small. Looking at Susac-specific public clones, the researchers identified around 15 in the total CD8+ repertoire and several in the CD8+ TEMRA repertoire. Susac syndrome CD8+ repertoires showed clonal expansion, highest in CD8+ TEMRA cells and greater in clinically active than remitting patients.

This clonotype was obtained from a human donor with Susac syndrome. Input material: CD8+ T cells from PBMCs. This chain joins TRBV12-3 or TRBV12-4 to TRBJ2-2; too little of a D gene remains to name it. The DNA is as follows: TGTGCCAGCAGTTTTTATCGGATCCCCGGGGAGCTGTTTTTT. Its protein reads: CASSFYRIPGELFF.